Shown below are 19 T cell receptor beta chains from a single sample sequenced in a study of shared T cell receptors in the human thymus. Sequencing was performed with immunoSEQ multiplex PCR; in TCRdb, only in-frame clones are kept and a portion is missing. The repertoire holds hundreds of thousands of clones, with 70% to 80% as singletons. The sample was also linked to a second study, of human thymus T cells.

Sequences were obtained from thymocytes. Receptors originate from a boy under three years old with a congenital heart defect.

The CDR3 coding sequence is TGTGCCAGCTCACCCGAGCGGGGGCCCACAGATACGCAGTATTTT. Its translation is CASSPERGPTDTQYF. V is TRBV18 and J is TRBJ2-3; 8 nucleotides match TRBD2. Germline V gives CDR1 KGHSH, CDR2 LQKENI. Trimming took 3 bases from V and 2 from J; bases not matched to a gene: 4. The CDR3 totals 15 residues.

This clone was counted only a few times. This chain links TRBV19 with TRBJ1-3; 8 positions agree with TRBD1. V was pared by 6 bases and J by 0 bases, with 4 bases of the junction left unmatched. This CDR3 region has 15 residues. Germline V gene lookup returns CDR1 LNHDA and CDR2 SQIVND (reference sequence). The CDR3, as DNA: TGTGCCAGTAGGTGGGACAGGAGCTCTGGAAACACCATATATTTT. Protein product: CASRWDRSSGNTIYF.

CDR3 sequence reads: CASSQDLTSGRVNEQFF. The DNA for the CDR3 is TGCGCCAGCAGCCAAGACCTGACTAGCGGGAGAGTAAATGAGCAGTTCTTC. The chain combines TRBV4-1 with TRBJ2-1; TRBD2 matches 12 bases. The CDR3 is 17 amino acids. The J segment lost 7 bases and the V segment lost 0 bases, leaving 7 bases of the junction unmatched. Germline loops: CDR1 MGHRA, CDR2 YSYEKL.

This clone came up once. The CDR3 spells CASSLAGTGIHNEQFF. In DNA form, the CDR3 reads TGTGCCAGCAGCTTGGCCGGGACAGGGATTCACAATGAGCAGTTCTTC. This sequence joins TRBV5-8 and TRBJ2-1, with 9 bases aligning to TRBD1. V gave up 0 bases and J gave up 5 bases; unmatched junction bases: 6. The length of the CDR3 is 16 residues. The germline CDR1 and CDR2 sequences are SGHTS and YDEGEE.

This chain joins TRBV30 and TRBJ2-7; D perhaps matches TRBD2 (6 bases). Germline CDR1 and CDR2: GTSNPN and SVGIG (reference sequence). Trimming removed 4 bases at V and 3 bases at J, with 13 bases between. The CDR3 length is 13 residues. The CDR3 is CAWMSSSGYEQYF. The CDR3 DNA is TGTGCCTGGATGTCTAGTAGCGGCTACGAGCAGTACTTC. Supplemented by reference TRBV30 and TRBJ2-7, the full variable domain reads SQTIHQWPATLVQPVGSPLSLECTVEGTSNPNLYWYRQAAGRGLQLLFYSVGIGQISSEVPQNLSASRPQDRQFILSSKKLLLSDSGFYLCAWMSSSGYEQYFGPGTRLTVT.

J is TRBJ2-7 and V is TRBV6-6; D might be TRBD2 (5 bases). Germline CDR1 reads MNHNY; CDR2 reads SVGAGI (reference sequence). CDR3 size: 13 residues. Trimming stripped 5 bases from V and 3 bases from J, with 11 bases between. CDR3 sequence reads: CASSRSVSYEQYF. As DNA, the CDR3 is TGTGCCAGCAGTCGTAGCGTAAGCTACGAGCAGTACTTC.

The chain carries TRBV18 and TRBJ1-1, with 7 bases identical to TRBD1. CDR3 length: 16 residues. Germline trimming cut 1 base from V and 3 bases from J; bases unmatched to any gene: 8. From germline, CDR1 is KGHSH and CDR2 LQKENI. The chain's CDR3 is CASSPLYEQGYTEAFF. Written as DNA, the CDR3 is TGTGCCAGCTCACCACTCTACGAACAGGGGTACACTGAAGCTTTCTTT.

The chain couples TRBV6-1 to TRBJ2-6, with D uncertain. Trimming left V 3 bases short and J 0 bases short, with 9 bases between. The V gene's germline CDR1 is MNHNS and CDR2 SASEGT. There are 16 residues in the CDR3. The chain's CDR3 is CASSDRSGSGANVLTF. As DNA, the CDR3 is TGTGCCAGCAGTGACAGGTCTGGCTCTGGGGCCAACGTCCTGACTTTC.

The sample holds one count of this clone. The chain carries TRBV5-4 and TRBJ2-2, with 8 bases identical to TRBD1. From germline, CDR1 is SGHNT and CDR2 YYREEE (reference sequence). With 4 bases clipped from V and 5 bases from J, the junction kept 10 bases outside the gene matches. CDR3 length: 16 amino acids. CDR3 in amino acids: CASSARQGAWTGELFF. In nucleotides, the CDR3 is TGTGCCAGCAGCGCCCGGCAGGGGGCGTGGACCGGGGAGCTGTTTTTT.

CDR3 DNA sequence: TGTGCCACCAGCAGAGAATGGGAGCAGGCGGCCAACCGTAACTATGGCTACACCTTC. Translating it yields CATSREWEQAANRNYGYTF. The rearrangement joins TRBV15 to TRBJ1-2; no firm D call. The CDR3 is made up of 19 amino acids. With 0 bases removed from V and 1 base from J, the gap between germline ends came to 21 bases. Germline V CDR1 and CDR2: LNHNV, YYDKDF (reference sequence).

This chain uses TRBV10-1 with TRBJ2-7, with a possible D match to TRBD2 (5 bases). Germline-derived CDR1 and CDR2 are WNHNN and SYGVQD (reference sequence). This CDR3 has 15 residues. V lost 6 bases and J lost 0, with 15 bases in between. CDR3 sequence (DNA): TGCGCCAGCAGCCACCGCGGGCGTCCCTCCTACGAGCAGTACTTC. Its protein product is CASSHRGRPSYEQYF.

This clone was detected only a few times. The J gene is TRBJ2-7, the V gene TRBV5-1, with 8 positions matching TRBD2. Germline assignment: CDR1 SGHRS and CDR2 YFSETQ. V lost 4 bases, J lost 0 bases, and 24 bases stayed unmatched. This CDR3 region has 21 residues. CDR3 nucleotides: TGCGCCAGCAGCCGGGAGATTAGCGGGACCCTACTTCCACGGAGCTCCTACGAGCAGTACTTC. This gives the protein CASSREISGTLLPRSSYEQYF.

The rearrangement uses TRBV11-2 and TRBJ2-3; 9 nucleotides line up with TRBD2. Trimming at V came to 5 bases and at J to 2 bases, leaving 14 bases not matched to a gene. The germline CDR1 and CDR2 sequences are SGHAT and FQNNGV. This CDR3 spans 18 amino acids. Here the CDR3 DNA reads TGTGCCAGCAGCCACCCCTTTTACGCTAGCGGGAACACAGATACGCAGTATTTT. Amino acids: CASSHPFYASGNTDTQYF.

The chain is built from TRBV2 and TRBJ2-7; TRBD2 agrees at 9 bases. Germline CDR1 and CDR2: SNHLY and FYNNEI. V shed 1 base, J shed 3 bases, and the junction held 7 bases outside the gene matches. The CDR3 has 16 amino acids. In DNA form, the CDR3 reads TGTGCCAGCAGTGAAGATCGAGCGGGAGGCTTCTACGAGCAGTACTTC. Translated: CASSEDRAGGFYEQYF. The entire variable domain, with the rest obtained from reference TRBV2 and TRBJ2-7, is as follows: EPEVTQTPSHQVTQMGQEVILRCVPISNHLYFYWYRQILGQKVEFLVSFYNNEISEKSEIFDDQFSVERPDGSNFTLKIRSTKLEDSAMYFCASSEDRAGGFYEQYFGPGTRLTVT.

This clone came up a few times. The gene calls are TRBV27 and TRBJ2-5; perhaps TRBD2 as D (6 bases). This CDR3 is 13 amino acids long. Germline CDR1 and CDR2: MNHEY and SMNVEV (reference sequence). The V and J ends lost 7 bases and 2 bases respectively, with 11 bases between them. The CDR3 nucleotides read TGTGCCAGCATAGGAGCGGGTCAAGAGACCCAGTACTTC. The encoded protein is CASIGAGQETQYF.

The genes are TRBV9 and TRBJ2-5, with 8 bases that match TRBD2. Germline-derived CDR1 and CDR2 are SGDLS and YYNGEE. The V and J ends lost 0 bases and 7 bases, in that order; junction bases with no gene match: 11. The CDR3 is made up of 16 amino acids. CDR3 protein: CASSVGNWTSFGTQYF. Here the CDR3 DNA reads TGTGCCAGCAGCGTAGGGAATTGGACTAGCTTCGGGACCCAGTACTTC. Combining the CDR3 with reference TRBV9 and TRBJ2-5 gives the whole variable domain DSGVTQTPKHLITATGQRVTLRCSPRSGDLSVYWYQQSLDQGLQFLIQYYNGEERAKGNILERFSAQQFPDLHSELNLSSLELGDSALYFCASSVGNWTSFGTQYFGPGTRLLVL.

The chain is built from TRBV6-5 and TRBJ2-6; D might be TRBD1 (6 bases). The V gene's germline CDR1 is MNHEY and CDR2 SVGAGI. This CDR3 has 15 residues. Trimming shortened V by 6 bases and J by 1 base, and 10 bases separated the two germline ends. CDR3 nucleotide sequence: TGTGCCAGCAGCCGACAGGTTTCTGGGGCCAACGTCCTGACTTTC. It translates to CASSRQVSGANVLTF.

This chain joins TRBV6-1 and TRBJ2-2; 8 bases are shared with TRBD2. The length of the CDR3 is 17 residues. CDR1 MNHNS and CDR2 SASEGT come from the germline V gene. The V and J ends lost 2 bases and 2 bases, in that order; junction bases with no gene match: 7. The CDR3 is CASSEPRTSGNTGELFF. The CDR3 DNA follows: TGTGCCAGCAGTGAACCCAGAACTAGCGGAAACACCGGGGAGCTGTTTTTT.

The chain links TRBV7-9 to TRBJ2-7; D might be TRBD1 (6 bases). The CDR3 contains 15 residues. Trimming cost V 6 bases and J 5 bases, with 20 bases left between them. Germline CDR1 SEHNR, CDR2 FQNEAQ (reference sequence). CDR3 bases: TGTGCCAGCAGGGCCCCGGGACACAGGTCGGACGAGCAGTACTTC. Its translation is CASRAPGHRSDEQYF.